This TCR beta chain was sequenced during a study of T cell responses to AZD1222 COVID-19 vaccine (dated by TCRdb to 2020 to 2023). In terms of the full investigation: Because spike-specific TCR depth and breadth did not differ between the two schedules, AZD1222 recipients who got a second dose at roughly 4 weeks were pooled with those who got a second dose at roughly 12 weeks. TCR sequencing covered 230 to 250 trial participants: 207 given two doses of AZD1222 and 26 given two doses of MenACWY control vaccine. Trial participants were enrolled by age into subgroups of 18-55, 56-69 and 70-plus years, and 148, 28 and 57 TCR-sequenced participants, respectively, were included in these subgroups. The investigation overall reported the following: Conclusions about previously exposed vaccinees are limited, since just a handful of AZD1222 recipients were seropositive for SARS-CoV-2 at baseline. Because no day 14 peak-response samples were available, the repertoires could be characterized only after the peak T cell response. Vaccine-associated CD4 TCRs spanned the whole spike protein, with dominant responses in regions 160-218 and 743-854. Epitopes outside the regions mutated in the B.1.351 and B.1.1.7 variants were reportedly recognized by nearly half of the unique spike-specific TCRs. Participants were mostly white British, with more females than males. The authors suggested clonal diversity may have been underestimated. The 56-69-year group was small, and its depth increase did not reach significance, likely because of low power. Spike-specific TCR breadth and depth rose significantly after two AZD1222 doses compared with day 0 and with MenACWY recipients.

Regarding this clone: Its antigen is currently not known. Qualities for individual bases were not recorded, and no much larger clone is one base off.

CDR1 and CDR2 are read off the germline V gene (reference sequence) as LGHDT and YNNKEL. From its cysteine to its phenylalanine, the CDR3 spans 13 amino acids. CDR3 DNA is the only sequence kept; it has 39 bases, read in frame from the first base. V loses 5 bases of germline sequence and J loses 6 bases, and the interval between the two ends is 10 bases. The time point label, read with the paper, signifies: baseline before first vaccination. Vaccinee samples were obtained from the UK trials COV001 and COV002, which included a single-blind randomized controlled phase 2/3 trial of AZD1222 (ChAdOx1 nCoV-19) in healthy adults. For TCRbeta chain sequencing, PBMC samples were collected from trial participants at day 0 and at day 28 after the second dose. The CDR3 regions of human TCRbeta chains were analyzed by immunosequencing. Concerning the study's data processing: TCRs in the repertoires were matched against a reference library of SARS-CoV-2-specific TCRs that had been generated with the MIRA antigen-specificity platform. Breadth was defined as the fraction of unique TCRs that were SARS-CoV-2-associated, and depth was defined as the fraction of total T cells that were SARS-CoV-2-associated. Using the MIRA data, each spike-specific TCR was assigned both to the spike region to which the TCR was reactive and to a CD4 or CD8 class. Log10-transformed breadth and depth values were compared by one-way ANOVA with Sidak's multiple comparisons tests. TCRdb took this table from immuneACCESS and kept in-frame rearrangements with V and J called. Such tables lack part of the clones; where checked against another copy, unresolved V genes explain under half of the gap, and the rest is unexplained. V, J and clone size are taken as reported in that table, and D and trimming were inferred from the DNA itself. For this sample the table gives tens of thousands of clones, of which under 90% were detected only once. Jointly, the top ten make up around 20% of the sample.

Sequences were derived from peripheral blood, sampled on day 0 of AZD1222 vaccination. This TCR derives from an adult in good health. The chain is encoded by TRBV3-1 (or the pseudogene TRBV3-2) joined to TRBJ2-2; matching of 5 bases hints at TRBD1 as the D gene. The DNA is as follows: TGTGCCAGCAGCTCCCTAGGGGCCGGGGAGCTGTTTTTT. This codes for CASSSLGAGELFF.